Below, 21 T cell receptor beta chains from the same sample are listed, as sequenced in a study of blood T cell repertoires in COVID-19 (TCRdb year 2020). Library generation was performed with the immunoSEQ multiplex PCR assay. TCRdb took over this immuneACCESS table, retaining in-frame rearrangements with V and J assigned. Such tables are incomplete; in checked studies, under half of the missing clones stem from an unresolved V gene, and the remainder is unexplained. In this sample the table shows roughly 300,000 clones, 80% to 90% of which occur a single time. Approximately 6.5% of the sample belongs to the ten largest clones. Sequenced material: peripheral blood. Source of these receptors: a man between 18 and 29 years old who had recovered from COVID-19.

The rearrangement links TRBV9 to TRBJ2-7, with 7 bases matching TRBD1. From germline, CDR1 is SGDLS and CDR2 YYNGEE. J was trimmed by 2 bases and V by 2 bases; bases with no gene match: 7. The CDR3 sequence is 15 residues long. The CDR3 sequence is CASSVEGAWAYEQYF. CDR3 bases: TGTGCCAGCAGCGTTGAGGGGGCTTGGGCCTACGAGCAGTACTTC. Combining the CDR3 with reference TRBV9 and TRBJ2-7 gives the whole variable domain DSGVTQTPKHLITATGQRVTLRCSPRSGDLSVYWYQQSLDQGLQFLIQYYNGEERAKGNILERFSAQQFPDLHSELNLSSLELGDSALYFCASSVEGAWAYEQYFGPGTRLTVT.

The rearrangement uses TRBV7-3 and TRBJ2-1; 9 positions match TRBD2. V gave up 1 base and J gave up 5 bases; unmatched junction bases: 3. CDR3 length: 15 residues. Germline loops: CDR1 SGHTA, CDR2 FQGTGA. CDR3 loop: CASSLMAGGDNEQFF. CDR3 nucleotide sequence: TGTGCCAGCAGCTTAATGGCGGGAGGGGACAATGAGCAGTTCTTC.

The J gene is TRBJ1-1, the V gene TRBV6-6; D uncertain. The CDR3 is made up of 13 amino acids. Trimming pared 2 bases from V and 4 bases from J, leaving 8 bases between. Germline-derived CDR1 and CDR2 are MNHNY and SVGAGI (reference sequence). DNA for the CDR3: TGTGCCAGCAGTTACGGATGGAGCACTGAAGCTTTCTTT. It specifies CASSYGWSTEAFF.

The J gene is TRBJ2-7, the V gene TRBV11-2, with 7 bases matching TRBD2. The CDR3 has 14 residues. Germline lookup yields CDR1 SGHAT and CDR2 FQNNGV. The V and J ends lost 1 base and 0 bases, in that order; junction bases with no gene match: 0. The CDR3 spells CASSLGGSSYEQYF. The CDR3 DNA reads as TGTGCCAGCAGCTTAGGCGGGAGCTCCTACGAGCAGTACTTC.

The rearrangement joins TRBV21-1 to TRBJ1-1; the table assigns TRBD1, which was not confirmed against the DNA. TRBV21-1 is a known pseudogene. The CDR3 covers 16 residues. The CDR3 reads CASSKGPQQDNTEAFF. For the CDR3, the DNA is TGTGCCAGCAGCAAAGGGCCCCAACAAGATAACACTGAAGCTTTCTTT.

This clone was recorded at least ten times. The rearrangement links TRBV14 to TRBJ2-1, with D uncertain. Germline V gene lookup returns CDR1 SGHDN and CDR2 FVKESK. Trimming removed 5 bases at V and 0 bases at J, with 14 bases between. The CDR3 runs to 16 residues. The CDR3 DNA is TGTGCCAGCAGCTTAGAAGTGATAAGCTCCTACAATGAGCAGTTCTTC. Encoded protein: CASSLEVISSYNEQFF.

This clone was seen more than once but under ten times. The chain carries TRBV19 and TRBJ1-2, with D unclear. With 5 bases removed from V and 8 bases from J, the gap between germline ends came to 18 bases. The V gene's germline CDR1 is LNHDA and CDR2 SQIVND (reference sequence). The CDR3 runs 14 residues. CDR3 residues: CASSPSETPGGYTF. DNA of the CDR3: TGTGCCAGTAGTCCATCCGAGACACCGGGAGGCTACACCTTC.

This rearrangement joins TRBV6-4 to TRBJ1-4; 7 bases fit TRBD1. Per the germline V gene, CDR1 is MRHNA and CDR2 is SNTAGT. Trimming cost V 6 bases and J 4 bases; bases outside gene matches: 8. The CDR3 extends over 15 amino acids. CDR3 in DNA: TGTGCCAGCAGGCCGGGACAGCTTATTAATGAAAAACTGTTTTTT. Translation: CASRPGQLINEKLFF.

The CDR3 nucleotides are TGCGCCAGCAGTCGGACGGATGGGGGCGGCTATGGCTACACCTTC. Its translation: CASSRTDGGGYGYTF. The chain recombines TRBV5-1 with TRBJ1-2, with D tentatively TRBD1 (6 bases). Deletions cut 5 bases from V and 4 bases from J, with 18 bases between. The CDR3 covers 15 residues. Per germline, CDR1 SGHRS and CDR2 YFSETQ.

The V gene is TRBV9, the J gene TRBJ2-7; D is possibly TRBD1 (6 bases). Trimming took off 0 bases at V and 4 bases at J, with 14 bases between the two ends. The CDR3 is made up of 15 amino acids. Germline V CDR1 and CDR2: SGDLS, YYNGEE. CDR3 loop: CASSVGQALGYEQYF. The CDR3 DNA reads TGTGCCAGCAGCGTAGGACAGGCCCTCGGGTACGAGCAGTACTTC.

In DNA form, the CDR3 reads TGTGCCAGCAGCTCAGACAGGGTTGAGGCTTTCTTT. Its translation is CASSSDRVEAFF. The V and J genes are TRBV7-9 and TRBJ1-1; 7 nucleotides agree with TRBD1. The CDR3 runs 12 residues. The V and J ends lost 4 bases and 11 bases, in that order; junction bases with no gene match: 7. Germline V gene sequence: CDR1 SEHNR, CDR2 FQNEAQ (reference sequence).

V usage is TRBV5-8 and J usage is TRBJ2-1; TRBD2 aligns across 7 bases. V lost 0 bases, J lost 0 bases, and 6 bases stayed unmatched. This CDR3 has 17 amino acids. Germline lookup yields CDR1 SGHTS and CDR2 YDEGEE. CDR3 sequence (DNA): TGTGCCAGCAGCTTGGAGGGAGGGGCGGGCTCCTACAATGAGCAGTTCTTC. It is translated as CASSLEGGAGSYNEQFF.

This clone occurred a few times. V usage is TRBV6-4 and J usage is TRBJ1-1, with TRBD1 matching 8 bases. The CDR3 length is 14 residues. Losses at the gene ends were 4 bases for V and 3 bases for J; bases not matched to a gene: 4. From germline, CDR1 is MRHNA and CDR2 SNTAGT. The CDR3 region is CASSATGGDTEAFF. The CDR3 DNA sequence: TGTGCCAGCAGTGCTACAGGGGGTGACACTGAAGCTTTCTTT.

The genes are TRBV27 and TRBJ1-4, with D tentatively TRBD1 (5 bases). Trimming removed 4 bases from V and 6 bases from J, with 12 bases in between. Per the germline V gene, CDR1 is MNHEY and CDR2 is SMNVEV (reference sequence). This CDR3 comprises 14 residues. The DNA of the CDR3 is TGTGCCAGCAGTTCCAGGGTCTCTTATGAAAAACTGTTTTTT. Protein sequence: CASSSRVSYEKLFF.

The CDR3 DNA reads as TGTGCCACTCAAACAGGGGGGGGTTCACCCCTCCACTTT. Translation: CATQTGGGSPLHF. The gene calls are TRBV25-1 and TRBJ1-6, with 8 bases identical to TRBD1. The V and J ends lost 10 bases and 9 bases, in that order; junction bases with no gene match: 8. Germline CDR1 reads MGHDK; CDR2 reads SYGVNS. The CDR3 is 13 residues long.

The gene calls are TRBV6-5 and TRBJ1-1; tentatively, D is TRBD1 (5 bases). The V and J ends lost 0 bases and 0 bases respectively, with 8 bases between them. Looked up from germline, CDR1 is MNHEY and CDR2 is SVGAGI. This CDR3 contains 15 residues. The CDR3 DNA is TGTGCCAGCAGTTACTCTTCGACAGTGAACACTGAAGCTTTCTTT. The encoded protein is CASSYSSTVNTEAFF.

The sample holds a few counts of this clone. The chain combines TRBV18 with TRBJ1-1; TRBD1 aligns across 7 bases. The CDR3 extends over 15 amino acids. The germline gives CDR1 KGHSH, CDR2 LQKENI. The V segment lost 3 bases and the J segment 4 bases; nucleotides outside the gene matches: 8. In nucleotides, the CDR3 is TGTGCCAGCTCACCCATCGACAGGGCCCCCACTGAAGCTTTCTTT. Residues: CASSPIDRAPTEAFF.

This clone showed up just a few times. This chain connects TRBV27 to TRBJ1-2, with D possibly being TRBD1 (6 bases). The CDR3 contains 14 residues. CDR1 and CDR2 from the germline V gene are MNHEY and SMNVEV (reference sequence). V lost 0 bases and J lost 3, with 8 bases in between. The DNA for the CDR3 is TGTGCCAGCAGTTTATCGCCAGGGGACTATGGCTACACCTTC. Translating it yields CASSLSPGDYGYTF.

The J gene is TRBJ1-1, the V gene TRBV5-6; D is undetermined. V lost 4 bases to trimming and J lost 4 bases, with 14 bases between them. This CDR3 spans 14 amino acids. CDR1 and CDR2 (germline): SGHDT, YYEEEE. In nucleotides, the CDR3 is TGTGCCAGCAGCCTACCGGACTCGGGCACTGAAGCTTTCTTT. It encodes CASSLPDSGTEAFF.

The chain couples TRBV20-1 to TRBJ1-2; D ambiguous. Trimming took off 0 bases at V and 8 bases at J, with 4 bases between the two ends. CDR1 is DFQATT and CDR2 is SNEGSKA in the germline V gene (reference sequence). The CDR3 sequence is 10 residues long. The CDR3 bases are TGCAGTGCTAGAGAGAGCGGCTACACCTTC. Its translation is CSARESGYTF.

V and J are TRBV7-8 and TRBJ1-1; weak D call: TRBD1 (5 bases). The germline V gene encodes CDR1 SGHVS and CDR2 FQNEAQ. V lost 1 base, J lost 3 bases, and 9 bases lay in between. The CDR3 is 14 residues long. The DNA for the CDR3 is TGTGCCAGCAGCTTAGGGGGCGCGGACACTGAAGCTTTCTTT. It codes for CASSLGGADTEAFF.